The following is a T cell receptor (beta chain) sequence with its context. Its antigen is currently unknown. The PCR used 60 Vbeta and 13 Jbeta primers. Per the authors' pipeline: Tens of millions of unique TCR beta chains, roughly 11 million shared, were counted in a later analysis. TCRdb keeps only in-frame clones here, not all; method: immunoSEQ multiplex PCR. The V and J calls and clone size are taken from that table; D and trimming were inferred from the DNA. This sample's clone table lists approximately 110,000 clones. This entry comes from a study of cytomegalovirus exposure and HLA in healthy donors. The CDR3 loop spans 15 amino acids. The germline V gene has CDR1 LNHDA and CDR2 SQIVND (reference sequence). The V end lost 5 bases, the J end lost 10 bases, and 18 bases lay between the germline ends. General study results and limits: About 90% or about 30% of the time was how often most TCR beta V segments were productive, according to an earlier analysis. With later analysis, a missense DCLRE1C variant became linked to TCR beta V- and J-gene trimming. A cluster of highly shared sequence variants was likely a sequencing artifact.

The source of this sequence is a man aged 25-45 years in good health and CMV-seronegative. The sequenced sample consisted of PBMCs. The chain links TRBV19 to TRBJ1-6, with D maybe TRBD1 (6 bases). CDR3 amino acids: CASSDDFGGGSPLHF. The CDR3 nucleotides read TGTGCCAGTAGTGACGATTTTGGGGGCGGATCACCCCTCCACTTT. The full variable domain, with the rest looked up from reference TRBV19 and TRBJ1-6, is DGGITQSPKYLFRKEGQNVTLSCEQNLNHDAMYWYRQDPGQGLRLIYYSQIVNDFQKGDIAEGYSVSREKKESFPLTVTSAQKNPTAFYLCASSDDFGGGSPLHFGNGTRLTVT.